This entry lists 9 T cell receptor beta chains sequenced from one sample in a study of blood T cell repertoires in COVID-19. Libraries were prepared by immunoSEQ multiplex PCR; TCRdb keeps only in-frame clonotypes and omits some of them. The repertoire holds about 240,000 clones, with around 86% as singletons. The sample comprised PBMCs or T cells enriched from blood (not recorded which). The receptors were gathered from a woman between 35 and 50 years old with acute COVID-19.

The rearrangement joins TRBV19 to TRBJ2-4, with 9 bases identical to TRBD1. Germline CDR1 reads LNHDA; CDR2 reads SQIVND (reference sequence). The CDR3 has 12 residues. Unmatched junction bases numbered 6, after V lost 10 bases and J lost 8 bases. CDR3: CATGTGRDIQYF. In DNA form, the CDR3 reads TGTGCCACCGGGACAGGGAGAGACATTCAGTACTTC.

The genes are TRBV4-1 and TRBJ1-4, with a tentative D call TRBD1 (5 bases). V dropped 0 bases and J dropped 8 bases, with 10 bases sitting between them. The CDR3 has 14 residues. Germline CDR1 MGHRA, CDR2 YSYEKL. In DNA form, the CDR3 reads TGCGCCAGCAGCCAAGATCAGGGAAGCGAAAAACTGTTTTTT. Its translation: CASSQDQGSEKLFF.

This sequence joins TRBV2 and TRBJ1-6, with D unclear. The CDR3 consists of 13 residues. Germline V gives CDR1 SNHLY, CDR2 FYNNEI. Trimming cost V 7 bases and J 7 bases, with 11 bases left between them. The CDR3 bases are TGTGCCAGCAAGGCTCGGGTCAATTCACCCCTCCACTTT. This codes for CASKARVNSPLHF.

V gene TRBV30 combines with J gene TRBJ2-7, with TRBD1 identical over 9 bases. V shed 2 bases, J shed 3 bases, and the junction held 5 bases outside the gene matches. Germline CDR1 reads GTSNPN; CDR2 reads SVGIG (reference sequence). The CDR3 contains 14 residues. The CDR3 loop reads CAWSFGQGNYEQYF. DNA for the CDR3: TGTGCCTGGAGTTTCGGACAGGGGAACTACGAGCAGTACTTC. The full variable domain, completed using reference TRBV30 and TRBJ2-7, is SQTIHQWPATLVQPVGSPLSLECTVEGTSNPNLYWYRQAAGRGLQLLFYSVGIGQISSEVPQNLSASRPQDRQFILSSKKLLLSDSGFYLCAWSFGQGNYEQYFGPGTRLTVT.

As for this clone: A single base separates this from a much larger clone, so it may be a read error. The sample has other DNA sequences that encode this CDR3 too. J is TRBJ1-1 and V is TRBV7-9; D remains ambiguous. Trimming removed 0 bases from V and 2 bases from J, with 10 bases in between. This CDR3 spans 15 amino acids. Looked up from germline, CDR1 is SEHNR and CDR2 is FQNEAQ (reference sequence). The CDR3 here is CASSLATGFNTEAFF. The CDR3 DNA reads as TGTGCCAGCAGCTTAGCGACGGGTTTTAACACTGAAGCTTTCTTT.

This clone was found once. The chain links TRBV2 to TRBJ2-1, with D possibly TRBD1 on 5 matching bases. CDR3 length equals 14 residues. Germline V gene sequence: CDR1 SNHLY, CDR2 FYNNEI. The V end was cut by 5 bases, the J end by 6 bases, with 14 bases between. Here the CDR3 reads CASSRQGIGNEQFF. The CDR3 DNA reads TGTGCCAGCAGTAGGCAGGGTATTGGCAATGAGCAGTTCTTC.

The chain is built from TRBV5-1 and TRBJ2-6; D call uncertain. Germline CDR1 and CDR2: SGHRS and YFSETQ. This CDR3 comprises 15 residues. The ends were cut back, 0 bases at V and 0 bases at J, with 4 bases in the middle. Here the CDR3 reads CASSLDRSGANVLTF. The CDR3 coding sequence is TGCGCCAGCAGCTTGGATCGCTCTGGGGCCAACGTCCTGACTTTC. The full variable domain, its missing parts supplied by reference TRBV5-1 and TRBJ2-6, is KAGVTQTPRYLIKTRGQQVTLSCSPISGHRSVSWYQQTPGQGLQFLFEYFSETQRNKGNFPGRFSGRQFSNSRSEMNVSTLELGDSALYLCASSLDRSGANVLTFGAGSRLTVL.

The chain recombines TRBV28 with TRBJ2-2; tentatively, D is TRBD1 (7 bases). Trimming left V 2 bases short and J 3 bases short, with 13 bases between. The CDR3 runs 16 residues. Germline V gene data show CDR1 as MDHEN and CDR2 as SYDVKM. In DNA, the CDR3 is TGTGCCAGCAGTTTAGGAGGGGGCGTGGACACCGGGGAGCTGTTTTTT. It specifies CASSLGGGVDTGELFF. Looking up the rest from reference TRBV28 and TRBJ2-2 gives the full variable domain: DVKVTQSSRYLVKRTGEKVFLECVQDMDHENMFWYRQDPGLGLRLIYFSYDVKMKEKGDIPEGYSVSREKKERFSLILESASTNQTSMYLCASSLGGGVDTGELFFGEGSRLTVL.

The chain is built from TRBV7-2 and TRBJ2-2; D uncertain. The CDR3 covers 13 residues. V lost 8 bases to trimming and J lost 4 bases, with 11 bases between them. Germline V gene data show CDR1 as SGHTA and CDR2 as FQGNSA. CDR3 amino acids: CASREMSTGELFF. The DNA for the CDR3 is TGTGCCAGCCGAGAGATGTCCACCGGGGAGCTGTTTTTT.